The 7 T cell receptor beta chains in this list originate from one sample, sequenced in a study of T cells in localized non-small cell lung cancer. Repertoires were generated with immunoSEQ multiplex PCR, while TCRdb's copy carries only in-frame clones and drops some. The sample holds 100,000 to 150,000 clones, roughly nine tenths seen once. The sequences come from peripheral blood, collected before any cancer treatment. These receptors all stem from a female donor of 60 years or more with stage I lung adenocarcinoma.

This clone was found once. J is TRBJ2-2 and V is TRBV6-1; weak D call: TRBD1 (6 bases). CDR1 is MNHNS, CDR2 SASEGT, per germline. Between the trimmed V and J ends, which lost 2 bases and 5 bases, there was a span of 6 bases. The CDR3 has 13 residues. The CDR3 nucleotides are TGTGCCAGCAGTGAACAGGGGACCGGGGAGCTGTTTTTT. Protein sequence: CASSEQGTGELFF.

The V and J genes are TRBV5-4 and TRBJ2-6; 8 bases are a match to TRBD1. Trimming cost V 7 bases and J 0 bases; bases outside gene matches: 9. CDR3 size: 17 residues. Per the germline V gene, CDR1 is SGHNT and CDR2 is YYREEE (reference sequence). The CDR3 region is CASGRGQVVSGANVLTF. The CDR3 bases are TGTGCCAGCGGTAGGGGACAGGTGGTCTCTGGGGCCAACGTCCTGACTTTC.

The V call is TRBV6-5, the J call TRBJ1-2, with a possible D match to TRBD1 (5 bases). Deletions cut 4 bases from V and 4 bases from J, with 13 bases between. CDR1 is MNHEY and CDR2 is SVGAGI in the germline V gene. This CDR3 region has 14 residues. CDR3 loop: CASSSRVGSYGYTF. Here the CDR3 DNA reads TGTGCCAGCAGTTCCAGGGTGGGAAGCTATGGCTACACCTTC.

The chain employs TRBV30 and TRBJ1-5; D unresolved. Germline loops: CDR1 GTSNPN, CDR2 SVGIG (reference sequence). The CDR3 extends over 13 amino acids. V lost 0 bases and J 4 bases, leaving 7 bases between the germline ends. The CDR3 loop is CAWSVSSNQPQHF. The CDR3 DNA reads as TGTGCCTGGAGTGTTTCCAGTAATCAGCCCCAGCATTTT.

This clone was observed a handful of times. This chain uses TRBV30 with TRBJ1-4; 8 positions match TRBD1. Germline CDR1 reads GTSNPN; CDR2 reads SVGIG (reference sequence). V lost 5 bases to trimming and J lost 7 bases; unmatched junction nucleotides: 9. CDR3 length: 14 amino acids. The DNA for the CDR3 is TGTGCCTGGGAAGGGACAGGTCGGGGTGAAAAACTGTTTTTT. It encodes CAWEGTGRGEKLFF.

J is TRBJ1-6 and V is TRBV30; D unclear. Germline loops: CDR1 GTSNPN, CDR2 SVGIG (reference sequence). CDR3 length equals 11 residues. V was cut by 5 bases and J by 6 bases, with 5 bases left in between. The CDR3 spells CAWDVNSPLHF. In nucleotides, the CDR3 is TGTGCCTGGGACGTTAATTCACCCCTCCACTTT.

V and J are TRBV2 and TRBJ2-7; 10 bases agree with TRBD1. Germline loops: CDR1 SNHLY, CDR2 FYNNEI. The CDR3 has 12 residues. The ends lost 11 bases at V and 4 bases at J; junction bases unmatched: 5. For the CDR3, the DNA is TGTGCCCGACAGGGGGCAACGTACGAGCAGTACTTC. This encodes CARQGATYEQYF. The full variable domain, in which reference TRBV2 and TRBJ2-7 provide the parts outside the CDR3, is EPEVTQTPSHQVTQMGQEVILRCVPISNHLYFYWYRQILGQKVEFLVSFYNNEISEKSEIFDDQFSVERPDGSNFTLKIRSTKLEDSAMYFCARQGATYEQYFGPGTRLTVT.